This is a list of T cell receptor beta chains from one sample in a study of blood T cell repertoires in COVID-19. Clones were sequenced by immunoSEQ multiplex PCR, and TCRdb holds only the in-frame ones, with some missing. The sample holds 80,000 to 130,000 clones, 90% to 95% seen once. Sequenced: peripheral blood. The receptors shown here come from a man between 60 and 75 years old with acute or convalescent COVID-19. Each CDR3 is given with its conserved first and last residue.

j_gene: TRBJ1-1
v_gene: TRBV5-1
CDR3aa: CASSRQPGEGSNTEAFF

j_gene: TRBJ2-5
v_gene: TRBV24-1
CDR3aa: CATSDLRTSGKETQYF

j_gene: TRBJ2-3
v_gene: TRBV9
CDR3aa: CASSVGLAGARWDTDTQYF

j_gene: TRBJ1-3
v_gene: TRBV6-6
CDR3aa: CASSYPSSGNTIYF

j_gene: TRBJ2-2
v_gene: TRBV21-1
CDR3aa: CASSNLTGGPGELFF

j_gene: TRBJ2-2
v_gene: TRBV5-6
CDR3aa: CASSLANTGELFF

j_gene: TRBJ1-1
v_gene: TRBV5-1
CDR3aa: CASSGGQGTEAFF

j_gene: TRBJ2-3
v_gene: TRBV2
CDR3aa: CASVAGGSTDTQYF

j_gene: TRBJ2-3
v_gene: TRBV5-1
CDR3aa: CASSSTSGLAGSDTQYF

j_gene: TRBJ1-4
v_gene: TRBV2
CDR3aa: CASSRQYATNEKLFF

j_gene: TRBJ1-2
v_gene: TRBV6-5
CDR3aa: CASSDSDRGFYGYTF

j_gene: TRBJ2-7
v_gene: TRBV27
CDR3aa: CASRKGLAGHEQYF

j_gene: TRBJ1-2
v_gene: TRBV2
CDR3aa: CASSEGQGYGYTF

j_gene: TRBJ2-5
v_gene: TRBV19
CDR3aa: CASSETVQETQYF

j_gene: TRBJ2-5
v_gene: TRBV3-1/TRBV3-2
CDR3aa: CASSYLGGSQETQYF

j_gene: TRBJ1-1
v_gene: TRBV27
CDR3aa: CASSPQRQVAEAFF

j_gene: TRBJ2-3
v_gene: TRBV5-1
CDR3aa: CASSLFASGSALSTDTQYF